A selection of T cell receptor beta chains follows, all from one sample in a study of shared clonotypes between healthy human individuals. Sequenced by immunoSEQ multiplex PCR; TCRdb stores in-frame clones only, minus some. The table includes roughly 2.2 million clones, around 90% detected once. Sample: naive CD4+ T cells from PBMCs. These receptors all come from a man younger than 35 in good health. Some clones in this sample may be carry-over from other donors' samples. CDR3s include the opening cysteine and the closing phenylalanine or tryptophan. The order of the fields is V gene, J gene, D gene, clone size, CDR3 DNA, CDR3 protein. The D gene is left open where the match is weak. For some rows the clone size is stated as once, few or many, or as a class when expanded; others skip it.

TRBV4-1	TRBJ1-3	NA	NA	TGCGCCAGCAGCCAGAGACCGGGACCCGAGGGATCAGGAAACACCATATATTTT	CASSQRPGPEGSGNTIYF
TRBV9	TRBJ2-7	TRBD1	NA	TGTGCCAGCAGCGTAGGGACAGGCTCCGAGCAGTACTTC	CASSVGTGSEQYF
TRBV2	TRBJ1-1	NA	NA	TGTGCCAGCAGTGAATATGAGGGGATGAACACTGAAGCTTTCTTT	CASSEYEGMNTEAFF
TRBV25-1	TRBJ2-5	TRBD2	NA	TGTGCCAGCAGCCTAGCGGATACTCAAGAGACCCAGTACTTC	CASSLADTQETQYF
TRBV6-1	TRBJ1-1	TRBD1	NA	TGTGCCAGCAGCGAGACAGGGGGCTGGTCTGCTTTCTTT	CASSETGGWSAFF
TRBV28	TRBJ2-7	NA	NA	TGTGCCAGCAGCCCAGGACAGCCCTACGAGCAGTACTTC	CASSPGQPYEQYF
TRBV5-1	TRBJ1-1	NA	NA	TGCGCCAGCAGCTTAATGGGACGGAACACTGAAGCTTTCTTT	CASSLMGRNTEAFF
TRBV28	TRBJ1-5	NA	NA	TGTGCCAGCAGCGCTGAAGATCAGCCCCAGCATTTT	CASSAEDQPQHF
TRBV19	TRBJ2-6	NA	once	TGTGCCAGTAGTGCCTTGGGGGGACGTGGGAGTGGGGCCAACGTCCTGACTTTC	CASSALGGRGSGANVLTF
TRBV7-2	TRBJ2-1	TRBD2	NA	TGTGCCAGCAGCTTGGGACTAGCGGGAGTTGAGCAGTTCTTC	CASSLGLAGVEQFF
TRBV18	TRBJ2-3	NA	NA	TGTGCCAGCTCCTTATCACCCGGGGGCTTAGATACGCAGTATTTT	CASSLSPGGLDTQYF
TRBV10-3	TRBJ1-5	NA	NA	TGTGCCATCAGTAGACAGGCTGAAAATCAGCCCCAGCATTTT	CAISRQAENQPQHF
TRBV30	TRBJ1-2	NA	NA	TGTGCCTGGATGTCTCGGGGGGTCTATGGCTACACCTTC	CAWMSRGVYGYTF
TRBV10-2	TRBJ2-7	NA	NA	TGCGCCAGCCTCAGTCTGAACAGGGGGGGCGAGCAGTACTTC	CASLSLNRGGEQYF
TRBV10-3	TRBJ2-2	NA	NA	TGTGCCATCAGTGATTTGGCGGCCGCGAACACCGGGGAGCTGTTTTTT	CAISDLAAANTGELFF
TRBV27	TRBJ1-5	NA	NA	TGTGCCAGCAGTTTATCGGCACAACTATTAAATCAGCCCCAGCATTTT	CASSLSAQLLNQPQHF
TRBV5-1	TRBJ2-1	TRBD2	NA	TGCGCCAGCAGCTTCGGACTAGCGCTCAGTGGTGAGCAGTTCTTC	CASSFGLALSGEQFF
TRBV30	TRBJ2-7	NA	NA	TGTGCCTGGAGTGGAAGGGAGCAGTACTTC	CAWSGREQYF
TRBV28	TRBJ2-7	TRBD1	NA	TGTGCCAGCAGTAGAAGGACAGGGGGCGGGGTCGAGCAGTACTTC	CASSRRTGGGVEQYF
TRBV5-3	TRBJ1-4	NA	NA	TGTGCCAGAAGCCTGCCCGTCCGCGTTTTT	CARSLPVRVF
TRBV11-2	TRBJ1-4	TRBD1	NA	TGTGCCAGCAGCTTAGTAGGGGGTACAGGGGCAGATGAAAAACTGTTTTTT	CASSLVGGTGADEKLFF
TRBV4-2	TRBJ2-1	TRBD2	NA	TGTGCCAGCAGCCAGATCGGACTAGCGGGAGCGGAATCGTACAATGAGCAGTTCTTC	CASSQIGLAGAESYNEQFF
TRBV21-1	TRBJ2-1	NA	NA	TGTGCCAGCAGCAACTATACCGGGACAGGGCCCCATAATGAGCAGTTCTTC	CASSNYTGTGPHNEQFF
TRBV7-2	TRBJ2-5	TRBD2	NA	TGTGCCAGCAGCTTATTATATGTGGCTAGCGGGAGGACTGACTTC	CASSLLYVASGRTDF
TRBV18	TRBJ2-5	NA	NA	TGTGCCAGCGGGAGGGACAGCCAAGAGACCCAGTACTTC	CASGRDSQETQYF
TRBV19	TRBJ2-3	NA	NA	TGTGCCAGTACCAAGGACCGTAGCACAGATACGCAGTATTTT	CASTKDRSTDTQYF
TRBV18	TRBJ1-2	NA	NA	TGTGCCAGCCATCCGTCGGGACAATCTAACTATGGCTACACCTTC	CASHPSGQSNYGYTF
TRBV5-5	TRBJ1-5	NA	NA	TGTGCCAGCAGCTTGTACCAGGGCCTCGATCAGCCCCAGCATTTT	CASSLYQGLDQPQHF
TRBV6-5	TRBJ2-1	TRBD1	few	TGTGCCAGCAGTTCCACCGGGACAGGGTCCGATGAGCAGTTCTTC	CASSSTGTGSDEQFF
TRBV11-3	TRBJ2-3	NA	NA	TGTGCCAGCAGCTTAGGACTCCGCACAGATACGCAGTATTTT	CASSLGLRTDTQYF
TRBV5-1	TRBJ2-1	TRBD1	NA	TGCGCCAGCAGCTTGGACCTTACAGGGGCATACAATGAGCAGTTCTTC	CASSLDLTGAYNEQFF
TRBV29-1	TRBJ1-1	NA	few	TGCAGCGTTGAAGTCGGAGGGAACACTGAAGCTTTCTTT	CSVEVGGNTEAFF
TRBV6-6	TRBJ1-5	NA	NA	TGTGCCAGCAGTTACTCTGAGGATCAGCCCCAGCATTTT	CASSYSEDQPQHF
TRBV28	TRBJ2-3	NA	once	TGTGCCAGCAGTTCCCACATTTCCTTCACAGATACGCAGTATTTT	CASSSHISFTDTQYF
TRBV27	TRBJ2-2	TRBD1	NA	TGTGCCAGCAGTTTATCTGGGCTCGGGCAGGGGGCGAACACCGGGGAGCTGTTTTTT	CASSLSGLGQGANTGELFF
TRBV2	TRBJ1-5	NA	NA	TGTGCCAGCAGGAACACAGAAGGGGCCGGTCAGCCCCAGCATTTT	CASRNTEGAGQPQHF
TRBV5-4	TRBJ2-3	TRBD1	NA	TGTGCCAGCAGCCTCGACAGGGGAACAGATACGCAGTATTTT	CASSLDRGTDTQYF
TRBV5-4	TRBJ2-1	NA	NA	TGTGCCAGCAGCTACCCAGCGGACTCCTACAATGAGCAGTTCTTC	CASSYPADSYNEQFF
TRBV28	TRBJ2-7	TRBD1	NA	TGTGCCAGCATTCAGAATCCGGGACAGGGGTTCTACGAGCAGTACTTC	CASIQNPGQGFYEQYF
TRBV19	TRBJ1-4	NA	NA	TGTGCCAGTAGTAGGAAAACAGGGCGTAATGAAAAACTGTTTTTT	CASSRKTGRNEKLFF
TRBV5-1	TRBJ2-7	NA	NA	TGCGCCAGCAGCCCAGGGATGTCCTACGAGCAGTACTTC	CASSPGMSYEQYF
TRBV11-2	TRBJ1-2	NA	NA	TGTGCCAGCAGCCCTAACACGGGAGTACATGGCTACACCTTC	CASSPNTGVHGYTF
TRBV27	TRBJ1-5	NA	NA	TGTGCCAGCAGTTTCGCGGGTCAGTATCAGCCCCAGCATTTT	CASSFAGQYQPQHF
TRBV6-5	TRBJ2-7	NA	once	TGTGCCAGCAGTTTCGGGACAAAGAGCTCCTACGAGCAGTACTTC	CASSFGTKSSYEQYF
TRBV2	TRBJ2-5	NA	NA	TGTGCCAGCAGCACCGGGACACAAGAGACCCAGTACTTC	CASSTGTQETQYF
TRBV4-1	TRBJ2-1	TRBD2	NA	TGCGCCAGCAGCCTTCTCCCCGGGACTAGCAATGAGCAGTTCTTC	CASSLLPGTSNEQFF
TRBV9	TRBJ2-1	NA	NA	TGTGCCAGCAGCTCCCAGGTGGCGGCCTCCTACAATGAGCAGTTCTTC	CASSSQVAASYNEQFF
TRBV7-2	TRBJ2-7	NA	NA	TGTGCTACCCGGGGGGCAGCCTCCTACGAGCAGTACTTC	CATRGAASYEQYF
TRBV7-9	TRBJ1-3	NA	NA	TGTGCCAGCATCAACGGCAGCAGCTCTGGAAACACCATATATTTT	CASINGSSSGNTIYF